These T cell receptor beta chains were read from a single sample in a study of identical twins. MiXCR, applied by TCRdb to the 5' RACE reads, yields one record per CDR3 protein. This sample has approximately 220,000 distinct CDR3 sequences, with around 8% found just once. A further study also used this sample, focusing on yellow fever vaccine responses in identical twins.

The specimen sequenced was memory (CD45RO+) T cells sorted from blood. Receptor source: a woman aged 18-35 years in good health. The CDR3 runs from the conserved cysteine through the conserved F or W. The order of the fields is V gene, J gene, clone size, D gene, CDR3 protein, CDR3 DNA. D genes are given only for firm matches. Not all rows give a size; the values are once, few, many and, for expanded clones, a class.

>TRBV18|TRBJ2-1|many|TRBD1
CASSPEGQLQFF
TGTGCCAGCTCACCAGAGGGACAGTTGCAGTTCTTC
>TRBV6-4|TRBJ1-6|NA|NA
CASSADAWTPLHF
TGTGCCAGCAGTGCGGACGCGTGGACACCCCTCCACTTT
>TRBV3-1|TRBJ2-1|NA|TRBD1
CASSQSDRGINEQFF
TGTGCCAGCAGCCAATCTGACAGGGGGATTAATGAGCAGTTCTTC
>TRBV28|TRBJ2-2|many|NA
CASSFGDRNTGELFF
TGTGCCAGCAGTTTCGGGGATAGGAACACCGGGGAGCTGTTTTTT
>TRBV12-3/TRBV12-4|TRBJ2-2|many|NA
CASSWGHVNTGELFF
TGTGCCAGCAGTTGGGGCCACGTGAACACCGGGGAGCTGTTTTTT
>TRBV7-3|TRBJ2-2|NA|TRBD1
CASSLMSRGQGGELFF
TGTGCCAGCAGCTTAATGTCCAGGGGGCAGGGCGGGGAGCTGTTTTTT
>TRBV11-2|TRBJ1-3|many|NA
CASSWGGPGNTIYF
TGTGCCAGCAGCTGGGGGGGTCCTGGAAACACCATATATTTT
>TRBV7-2|TRBJ2-5|many|NA
CASSYPSTRQETQYF
TGTGCCAGCAGCTACCCCTCGACTCGCCAAGAGACCCAGTACTTC
>TRBV12-3/TRBV12-4|TRBJ2-3|many|NA
CASSFAGLTDTQYF
TGTGCCAGCAGTTTTGCGGGGCTCACAGATACGCAGTATTTT
>TRBV20-1|TRBJ2-1|NA|TRBD2
CSARASGRYEQFF
TGCAGTGCTAGGGCTAGCGGGAGGTATGAGCAGTTCTTC
>TRBV7-3|TRBJ2-3|NA|TRBD1
CASSRTGGTYTQYF
TGTGCCAGCAGTCGGACAGGGGGAACTTATACGCAGTATTTT
>TRBV4-2|TRBJ2-5|NA|TRBD2
CASSVRGGGETQYF
TGTGCCAGCAGCGTGCGGGGGGGCGGGGAGACCCAGTACTTC
>TRBV6-1|TRBJ1-2|few|NA
CASSGERGGGYTF
TGTGCCAGCAGTGGGGAAAGGGGTGGTGGCTACACCTTC
>TRBV20-1|TRBJ1-6|few|NA
CSARMALHRSPLHF
TGCAGTGCTAGAATGGCCCTCCATAGGTCACCCCTCCACTTT
>TRBV28|TRBJ1-5|few|NA
CASSPRGTSWRVWKNQPQHF
TGTGCCAGCAGTCCAAGGGGGACTTCTTGGCGGGTGTGGAAGAATCAGCCCCAGCATTTT
>TRBV3-1|TRBJ2-3|NA|NA
CASSPLRGNTDTQYF
TGTGCCAGCAGCCCGTTAAGGGGGAACACAGATACGCAGTATTTT
>TRBV3-1|TRBJ2-1|few|NA
CASSLTGWEQFF
TGTGCCAGCAGTCTGACAGGCTGGGAGCAGTTCTTC
>TRBV6-4|TRBJ2-5|few|NA
CASSERAGQETQYF
TGTGCCAGCAGTGAGAGGGCGGGCCAAGAGACCCAGTACTTC
>TRBV2|TRBJ2-5|NA|NA
CASRAIRGQETQYF
TGTGCCAGCAGGGCTATAAGGGGACAAGAGACCCAGTACTTC
>TRBV6-4|TRBJ1-1|few|NA
CASRLTVAVPLNTEAFF
TGTGCCAGCAGGCTTACCGTGGCAGTCCCCTTGAACACTGAAGCTTTCTTT
>TRBV28|TRBJ2-7|few|TRBD1
CASSLAGRGMQYF
TGTGCCAGCAGTTTGGCTGGCAGGGGGATGCAGTACTTC
>TRBV29-1|TRBJ1-2|many|TRBD1
CSASGTANYGYTF
TGCAGCGCCTCCGGGACAGCTAACTATGGCTACACCTTC
>TRBV6-2/TRBV6-3|TRBJ1-2|many|NA
CASSYEAYYGYTF
TGTGCCAGCAGTTACGAGGCCTACTATGGCTACACCTTC
>TRBV9|TRBJ1-3|NA|TRBD1
CASSVTTGAYSGNTIYF
TGTGCCAGCAGCGTGACGACAGGGGCCTACTCTGGAAACACCATATATTTT
>TRBV18|TRBJ1-2|NA|TRBD1
CASSPSQGGYGYTF
TGTGCCAGCTCACCGTCGCAGGGGGGCTATGGCTACACCTTC
>TRBV5-1|TRBJ2-1|many|NA
CASSLNGQPQFF
TGCGCCAGCAGCTTAAACGGACAGCCGCAGTTCTTC
>TRBV3-1|TRBJ2-1|NA|TRBD2
CASSQGLAGGRWGRGFNEQFF
TGTGCCAGCAGCCAAGGGCTAGCGGGAGGACGCTGGGGCCGGGGATTCAATGAGCAGTTCTTC
>TRBV5-1|TRBJ2-7|many|NA
CASSLMGDYEQYF
TGCGCCAGCAGCCTCATGGGGGACTACGAGCAGTACTTC
>TRBV3-1|TRBJ2-2|many|TRBD2
CASSQATGGSTGELFF
TGTGCCAGCAGCCAAGCTACGGGGGGGTCCACCGGGGAGCTGTTTTTT
>TRBV5-1|TRBJ1-1|many|NA
CASSLELRGPDTEAFF
TGCGCCAGCAGCTTGGAGCTCCGGGGTCCGGACACTGAAGCTTTCTTT
>TRBV5-1|TRBJ2-7|few|NA
CASSPGTAGLEQYF
TGCGCCAGCAGCCCCGGGACCGCAGGGCTCGAGCAGTACTTC
>TRBV14|TRBJ1-1|many|NA
CASSPLAGYTEAFF
TGTGCCAGCAGCCCCCTCGCAGGGTACACTGAAGCTTTCTTT
>TRBV18|TRBJ2-7|few|NA
CASSLERYEQYF
TGTGCCAGCTCCCTTGAACGCTACGAGCAGTACTTC
>TRBV10-3|TRBJ1-3|many|TRBD1
CAISDPGQVGNTIYF
TGTGCCATCAGTGACCCTGGACAGGTTGGAAACACCATATATTTT
>TRBV7-9|TRBJ1-1|NA|NA
CASSLTDGEAFF
TGTGCCAGCAGTTTAACAGACGGTGAAGCTTTCTTT
>TRBV5-1|TRBJ2-1|NA|TRBD2
CASSPLAGGQDEQFF
TGCGCCAGCAGCCCACTAGCGGGGGGGCAAGATGAGCAGTTCTTC
>TRBV3-1|TRBJ1-5|NA|NA
CASSQDSNSNQPQHF
TGTGCCAGCAGCCAAGACAGTAATAGCAATCAGCCCCAGCATTTT
>TRBV3-1|TRBJ2-5|NA|NA
CASSQGSETQYF
TGTGCCAGCAGCCAGGGATCGGAGACCCAGTACTTC
>TRBV28|TRBJ2-1|many|NA
CASRIGRNNEQFF
TGTGCCAGCAGAATCGGGCGAAACAATGAGCAGTTCTTC
>TRBV28|TRBJ1-3|many|NA
CASSLLTGGISGNTIYF
TGTGCCAGCAGTTTATTGACAGGAGGAATTTCTGGAAACACCATATATTTT
>TRBV14|TRBJ2-1|NA|NA
CASSQLKLDIYNEQFF
TGTGCCAGCAGCCAACTTAAACTAGATATATACAATGAGCAGTTCTTC
>TRBV20-1|TRBJ2-3|many|TRBD2
CSATRLAGGEDTQYF
TGCAGTGCTACTCGACTAGCGGGAGGTGAAGATACGCAGTATTTT
>TRBV15|TRBJ2-2|many|NA
CATSRGLNTGELFF
TGTGCCACCAGCAGAGGATTGAACACCGGGGAGCTGTTTTTT
>TRBV6-1|TRBJ2-7|few|NA
CASSRVAGHPYEQYF
TGTGCCAGCTCTCGTGTGGCCGGACACCCCTACGAGCAGTACTTC
>TRBV28|TRBJ2-4|NA|NA
CASSLGQNIQYF
TGTGCCAGCAGTTTGGGACAAAACATTCAGTACTTC
>TRBV19|TRBJ2-3|few|TRBD1
CASSEDRGSSDTQYF
TGTGCCAGTAGCGAGGACAGGGGGTCATCAGATACGCAGTATTTT
>TRBV6-1|TRBJ2-7|NA|TRBD1
CASSGRRDRGPNEQYF
TGTGCCAGCAGTGGTCGACGGGACAGGGGGCCCAACGAGCAGTACTTC
>TRBV6-5|TRBJ2-5|few|NA
CASSYNLGGMETQYF
TGTGCCAGCAGTTACAATCTGGGAGGAATGGAGACCCAGTACTTC
>TRBV3-1|TRBJ2-5|NA|NA
CASSKEVRFQETQYF
TGTGCCTCCTCCAAGGAGGTCAGGTTCCAAGAGACCCAGTACTTC
>TRBV12-3/TRBV12-4|TRBJ2-7|many|NA
CASSPGRGGSSYEQYF
TGTGCCAGCAGTCCTGGACGGGGCGGTAGCTCCTACGAGCAGTACTTC
>TRBV12-3/TRBV12-4|TRBJ2-3|many|NA
CASSSDGDRTDTQYF
TGTGCCAGCAGTTCCGACGGGGATAGGACAGATACGCAGTATTTT
>TRBV19|TRBJ2-1|few|NA
CASSKTSFGPQFF
TGTGCCAGTAGTAAGACTAGTTTCGGGCCTCAGTTCTTC
>TRBV27|TRBJ2-7|many|TRBD1
CASSRDRGTYEQYF
TGTGCCAGCAGTCGGGACAGGGGTACCTACGAGCAGTACTTC
>TRBV2|TRBJ2-3|NA|NA
CASRTDSMASTDTQYF
TGTGCCAGCAGAACCGACTCGATGGCCAGCACAGATACGCAGTATTTT
>TRBV12-3/TRBV12-4|TRBJ2-7|NA|NA
CASSLSDRRTYEQYF
TGTGCCAGCAGTTTATCGGACAGAAGGACCTACGAGCAGTACTTC
>TRBV28|TRBJ2-7|few|TRBD1
CASSRGTGGYEQYF
TGTGCCAGCAGCCGTGGGACAGGGGGCTACGAGCAGTACTTC
>TRBV20-1|TRBJ2-5|NA|TRBD2
CSASSGGYGGETQYF
TGCAGTGCAAGTAGCGGGGGCTACGGGGGGGAGACCCAGTACTTC
>TRBV7-2|TRBJ2-3|few|NA
CASSFSRADTQYF
TGTGCCAGCAGCTTTTCCAGGGCAGATACGCAGTATTTT